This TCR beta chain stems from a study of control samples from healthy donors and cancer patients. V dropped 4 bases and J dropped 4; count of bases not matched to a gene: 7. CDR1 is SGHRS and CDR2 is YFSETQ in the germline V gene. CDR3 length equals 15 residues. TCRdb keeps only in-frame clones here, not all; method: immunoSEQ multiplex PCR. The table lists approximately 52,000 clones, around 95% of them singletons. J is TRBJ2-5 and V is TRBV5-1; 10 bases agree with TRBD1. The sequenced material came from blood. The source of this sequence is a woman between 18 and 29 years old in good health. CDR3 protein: CASSAGQGDVETQYF. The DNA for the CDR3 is TGCGCCAGCAGCGCCGGACAGGGGGACGTAGAGACCCAGTACTTC.